The rows below give T cell receptor beta chains drawn from one sample of a study of T-cell reconstitution after alpha-beta-depleted transplantation in children. Each CDR3 protein gets one entry after TCRdb re-called the PCR reads with MiXCR. The profile shows some 48,000 distinct CDR3 sequences, 5% to 6.5% of them singletons. The input for sequencing was PBMCs, mostly from graft donor cells, taken 60 days after TCRalphabeta/CD19-depleted stem cell transplant. Receptor source: a female patient between 2 and 15 years old who had a stem cell transplant for aplastic anemia, so the T cells may come from the graft donor. CDR3s include the opening cysteine and the closing phenylalanine or tryptophan. A D gene is named only where the DNA matches it firmly. Not every row has a clone size; where given, it reads once, few, many or a size class.

abundance	v_gene	j_gene	d_gene	CDR3nt	CDR3aa
many	TRBV21-1	TRBJ2-3	NA	TGTGCCAGCAGCAATCGGCCCACAGATACGCAGTATTTT	CASSNRPTDTQYF
NA	TRBV25-1	TRBJ2-3	NA	TGTGCCAGCAGTCGGGCCCCGTCGGGACGCACAGATACGCAGTATTTT	CASSRAPSGRTDTQYF
many	TRBV5-1	TRBJ2-3	NA	TGCGCCAGCAGCTCGACACCTAGCACAGATACGCAGTATTTT	CASSSTPSTDTQYF
many	TRBV15	TRBJ2-1	NA	TGTGCCACCAGCAGTCCCGGGGCCTTCAATGAGCAGTTCTTC	CATSSPGAFNEQFF
few	TRBV30	TRBJ2-1	NA	TGTGCCTGGAGTGGGAGCAGATACAATGAGCAGTTCTTC	CAWSGSRYNEQFF
many	TRBV6-5	TRBJ2-7	TRBD1	TGTGCCAGCAGTTACCTGGGGACAGGGAGTAACGAGCAGTACTTC	CASSYLGTGSNEQYF
many	TRBV15	TRBJ2-7	NA	TGTGCCACCAGCAGAGGCGAGGGACAGCAGTACTTC	CATSRGEGQQYF
many	TRBV5-6	TRBJ2-1	TRBD1	TGTGCCAGCAGCCACCCAAGACAGGGTTACAATGAGCAGTTCTTC	CASSHPRQGYNEQFF
many	TRBV28	TRBJ2-1	NA	TGTGCCGGCGTCGGGAGACTCAAATACAATGAGCAGTTCTTC	CAGVGRLKYNEQFF
many	TRBV28	TRBJ1-1	TRBD1	TGTGCCATCCTCAGGGGGCGCAGAGAAGCTTTCTTT	CAILRGRREAFF
many	TRBV7-8	TRBJ2-7	TRBD2	TGTGCCAGCAGCTTAGAAGGGGCTAGCGGGGGGTACGAGCAGTACTTC	CASSLEGASGGYEQYF
many	TRBV5-1	TRBJ2-1	NA	TGCGCCAGCAGCTTGGATGCCGTAGTCCGTTACAATGAGCAGTTCTTC	CASSLDAVVRYNEQFF
NA	TRBV11-3	TRBJ2-2	NA	TGTGCCAGCAGCCTTTCAGGGGACGCGAACACCGGGGAGCTGTTTTTT	CASSLSGDANTGELFF
few	TRBV18	TRBJ2-5	TRBD2	TGTGCCAGCTCACCTTCCTCCGGGGGAGGGGAGACCCAGTACTTC	CASSPSSGGGETQYF
many	TRBV6-5	TRBJ2-3	TRBD2	TGTGCCAGCAGTCCCACTATTAGCGGGACAGATACGCAGTATTTT	CASSPTISGTDTQYF
NA	TRBV5-1	TRBJ2-2	NA	TGCGCCAGCAGCTTGCCCCGCGGGCCTCAAAGGGACACCGGGGAGCTGTTTTTT	CASSLPRGPQRDTGELFF
many	TRBV12-3/TRBV12-4	TRBJ2-5	NA	TGTGCCAGCAGTGGTGGCCGACAAGAGACCCAGTACTTC	CASSGGRQETQYF
many	TRBV12-3/TRBV12-4	TRBJ1-1	NA	TGTGCCAGCAGTTTAGCGGGGGGGGGCCCCACTGAAGCTTTCTTT	CASSLAGGGPTEAFF
many	TRBV27	TRBJ2-3	NA	TGTGCCAGCAGCCCCTACACAGATACGCAGTATTTT	CASSPYTDTQYF
many	TRBV3-1	TRBJ2-1	NA	TGTGCCAGCAGCCAAGGGGCAACCACTGAGCAGTTCTTC	CASSQGATTEQFF
many	TRBV5-1	TRBJ2-5	NA	TGCGCCAGCAGCCGGGACCTTCAAGAGACCCAGTACTTC	CASSRDLQETQYF
many	TRBV25-1	TRBJ2-7	NA	TGTGCCACGAAGGGGGAGTTTTACGAGCAGTACTTC	CATKGEFYEQYF
many	TRBV10-2	TRBJ2-1	TRBD2	TGCGCCAGCTCGGGACTAGCGAGCAATGAGCAGTTCTTC	CASSGLASNEQFF
few	TRBV5-6	TRBJ1-1	NA	TGTGCCAGCAGCTTGGAGGGGGGGCCCTACACTGAAGCTTTCTTT	CASSLEGGPYTEAFF
few	TRBV20-1	TRBJ2-7	NA	TGCAGTGCCCCAGATGCGTCCTACGAGCAGTACTTC	CSAPDASYEQYF
few	TRBV30	TRBJ1-1	NA	TGTGCCTGGAGTGACGGACTGATGAACACTGAAGCTTTCTTT	CAWSDGLMNTEAFF
NA	TRBV2	TRBJ2-5	NA	TGTGCCAGCAGTGACGGAGGGTTAGAGACCCAGTACTTC	CASSDGGLETQYF
NA	TRBV25-1	TRBJ2-7	TRBD1	TGTGCCAGCAGTGATCACAGGGGGGAGCAGTACTTC	CASSDHRGEQYF
many	TRBV12-3/TRBV12-4	TRBJ2-7	NA	TGTGCCAGCAACTCCCCGACAGGCAGCTCCTACGAGCAGTACTTC	CASNSPTGSSYEQYF
many	TRBV7-2	TRBJ1-1	NA	TGTGCCAGCAGCTTAGCAGGGGTTAACACTGAAGCTTTCTTT	CASSLAGVNTEAFF
many	TRBV24-1	TRBJ2-1	TRBD2	TGTGCCACCGCGACTCTAGCGGGAGGTAATGAGCAGTTCTTC	CATATLAGGNEQFF
many	TRBV5-1	TRBJ2-2	NA	TGCGCCAGCAGCTTGGGTGGCGGCTTGAACACCGGGGAGCTGTTTTTT	CASSLGGGLNTGELFF
many	TRBV5-1	TRBJ2-6	NA	TGCGCCAGCAGCTTGTGGGGGGATGGGGCCAACGTCCTGACTTTC	CASSLWGDGANVLTF
many	TRBV7-2	TRBJ2-7	TRBD2	TGTGCCAGCCGTCGTGGCGGGGGGGAATCCTACGAGCAGTACTTC	CASRRGGGESYEQYF
many	TRBV20-1	TRBJ2-3	NA	TGCAGTGCTTGGGACTCTGGCACAGATACGCAGTATTTT	CSAWDSGTDTQYF
many	TRBV20-1	TRBJ2-1	TRBD1	TGCAGTGCTAGAGCCTGGACAGGGAAGTCCAATGAGCAGTTCTTC	CSARAWTGKSNEQFF
many	TRBV3-1	TRBJ2-5	NA	TGTGCCAGCAGCCAAGCGGGACGCCTCCAAGAGACCCAGTACTTC	CASSQAGRLQETQYF
few	TRBV3-1	TRBJ2-7	TRBD2	TGTGCCAGCAGCCCTCGTAGCGGGGGCTCCTACGAGCAGTACTTC	CASSPRSGGSYEQYF
NA	TRBV15	TRBJ2-5	NA	TGTGCCACCAGCAGAGACGGTGTGGAGACCCAGTACTTC	CATSRDGVETQYF
NA	TRBV14	TRBJ2-2	NA	TGTGCCAGCAGCCAAAGGACCACGAACACCGGGGAGCTGTTTTTT	CASSQRTTNTGELFF
NA	TRBV20-1	TRBJ1-1	TRBD1	TGCAGTGCTAGCAGACGGGACAGGAGGCTCACTGAAGCTTTCTTT	CSASRRDRRLTEAFF
many	TRBV18	TRBJ2-1	NA	TGTGCCAGCTCACCAGGCCTAGAGCAGTTCTTC	CASSPGLEQFF
many	TRBV20-1	TRBJ2-1	TRBD1	TGCAGTGCTTCGAGGGGGCCGAGCTCCTACAATGAGCAGTTCTTC	CSASRGPSSYNEQFF
many	TRBV9	TRBJ2-7	NA	TGTGCCAGCAGCCCTAGCGCACCGGGCTACGAGCAGTACTTC	CASSPSAPGYEQYF
many	TRBV4-1	TRBJ2-5	NA	TGCGCCAGCAGCCAAGATATCAGGGGGGTAGAGACCCAGTACTTC	CASSQDIRGVETQYF
NA	TRBV6-5	TRBJ1-1	TRBD1	TGTGCCAGCAGCTGGGACAGGGGCACTGAAGCTTTCTTT	CASSWDRGTEAFF
many	TRBV20-1	TRBJ1-6	TRBD1	TGCAGTGCCCACCCGGGACAGAAAATTGGTTCACCCCTCCACTTT	CSAHPGQKIGSPLHF
many	TRBV20-1	TRBJ2-7	NA	TGCAGTGCTAATGGACCCTTAGCGGCCCTATACTACGAGCAGTACTTC	CSANGPLAALYYEQYF
many	TRBV12-3/TRBV12-4	TRBJ2-7	NA	TGTGCCAGCAGTTTTAGTGACACGGGCTTGTACGAGCAGTACTTC	CASSFSDTGLYEQYF
many	TRBV7-2	TRBJ2-7	NA	TGTGCCAGCAGCCGGACTTCCTCCTACGAGCAGTACTTC	CASSRTSSYEQYF
many	TRBV18	TRBJ2-1	NA	TGTGCCAGCTCACCACCCGCGGGGCCGGGACATGAGCAGTTCTTC	CASSPPAGPGHEQFF
few	TRBV14	TRBJ2-3	NA	TGTGCCAGAAAGAGGAAACAGACCGCAGATACGCAGTATTTT	CARKRKQTADTQYF